This T cell receptor (beta chain) was recovered during a study of beta chain features in type 1 diabetes. TCRB transcripts that were expressed got sequenced, as all of the isolated RNA had been reverse transcribed. The method was immunoSEQ multiplex PCR; TCRdb's version includes in-frame clones alone and lacks a portion of them. Of 200,000 to 250,000 clones listed, around 14% are singletons. Based on CD45RO/CCR7/CD25/CD127/CD95/CD27, CD4+ regulatory, stem cell-like memory, naive and central memory cells were sorted. A few counts support this clone. The germline V gene has CDR1 SGHTS and CDR2 YDEGEE. CDR3 length: 16 amino acids. V lost 3 bases and J lost 3; bases outside the gene matches: 6.

This clonotype originated in a woman in her 40s in good health. Sequenced input: naive CD4+ T cells from blood. The chain recombines TRBV5-8 with TRBJ2-2; TRBD1 agrees at 9 bases. DNA for the CDR3: TGTGCCAGCAGCTGGGGGACAGGGCCGGACACCGGGGAGCTGTTTTTT. It is translated as CASSWGTGPDTGELFF.